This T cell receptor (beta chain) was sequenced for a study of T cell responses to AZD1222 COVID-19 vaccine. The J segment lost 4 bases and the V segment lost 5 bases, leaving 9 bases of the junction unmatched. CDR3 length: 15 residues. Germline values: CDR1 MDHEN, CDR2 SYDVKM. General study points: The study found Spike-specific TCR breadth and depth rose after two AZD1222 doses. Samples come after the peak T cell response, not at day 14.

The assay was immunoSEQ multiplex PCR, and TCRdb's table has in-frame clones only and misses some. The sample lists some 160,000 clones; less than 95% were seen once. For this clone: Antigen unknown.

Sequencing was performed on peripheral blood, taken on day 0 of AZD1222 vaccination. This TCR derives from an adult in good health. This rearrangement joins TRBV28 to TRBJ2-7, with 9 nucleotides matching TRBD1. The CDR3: CASSHSGTGRYEQYF. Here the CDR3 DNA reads TGTGCCAGCAGTCACTCCGGGACAGGGAGATACGAGCAGTACTTC.